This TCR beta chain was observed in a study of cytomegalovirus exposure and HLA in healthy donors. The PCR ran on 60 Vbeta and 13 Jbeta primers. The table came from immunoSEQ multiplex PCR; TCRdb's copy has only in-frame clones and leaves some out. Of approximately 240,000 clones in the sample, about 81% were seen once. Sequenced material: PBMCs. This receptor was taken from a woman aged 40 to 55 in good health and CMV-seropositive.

The CDR3 coding sequence is TGTGCCAGTACAGGGACTTCCAGCTCCTACAATGAGCAGTTCTTC. Its protein product is CASTGTSSSYNEQFF. The rearrangement links TRBV19 to TRBJ2-1, with a weak D call TRBD2 (6 bases). The CDR3 runs to 15 residues. The V and J ends lost 7 bases and 0 bases respectively, with 13 bases between them. Germline V gives CDR1 LNHDA, CDR2 SQIVND (reference sequence). Based on the CDR3 plus reference TRBV19 and TRBJ2-1, the full variable domain is DGGITQSPKYLFRKEGQNVTLSCEQNLNHDAMYWYRQDPGQGLRLIYYSQIVNDFQKGDIAEGYSVSREKKESFPLTVTSAQKNPTAFYLCASTGTSSSYNEQFFGPGTRLTVL.